The clone carrying this T cell receptor beta chain has just a few counts. The sample belongs to a study of blood T cell repertoires in COVID-19. Generated by immunoSEQ multiplex PCR, the TCRdb table keeps only in-frame clones and is missing some. Counted here are roughly 80,000 clones, approximately 88% occurring once; the ten biggest clones make up around 7%. V shed 0 bases, J shed 7 bases, and the junction held 9 bases outside the gene matches. Per germline, CDR1 SGHNT and CDR2 YENEEA. The CDR3 spans 17 residues. This TCR derives from a woman older than 75 with acute or convalescent COVID-19. The J gene is TRBJ2-1, the V gene TRBV11-3; TRBD2 agrees at 10 bases. What was sequenced was peripheral blood. CDR3 coding DNA: TGTGCCAGCAGCTTAGAGGGTTTTACTAGCGGGGCTAATGAGCAGTTCTTC. Its translation: CASSLEGFTSGANEQFF.